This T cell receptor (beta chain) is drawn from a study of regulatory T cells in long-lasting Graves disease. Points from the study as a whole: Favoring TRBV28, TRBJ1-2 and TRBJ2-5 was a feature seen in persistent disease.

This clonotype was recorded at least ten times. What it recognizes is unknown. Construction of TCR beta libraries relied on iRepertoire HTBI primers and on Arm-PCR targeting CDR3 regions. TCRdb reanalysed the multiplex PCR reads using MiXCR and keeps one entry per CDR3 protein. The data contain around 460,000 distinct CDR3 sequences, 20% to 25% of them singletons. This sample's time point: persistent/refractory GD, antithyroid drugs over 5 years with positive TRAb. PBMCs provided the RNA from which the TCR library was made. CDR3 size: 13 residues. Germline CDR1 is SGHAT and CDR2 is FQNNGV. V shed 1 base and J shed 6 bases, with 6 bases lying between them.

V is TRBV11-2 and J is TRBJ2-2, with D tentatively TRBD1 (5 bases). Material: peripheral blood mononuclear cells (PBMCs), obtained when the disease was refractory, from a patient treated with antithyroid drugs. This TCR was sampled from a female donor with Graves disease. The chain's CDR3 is CASSLGGAGELFF. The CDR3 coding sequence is TGTGCCAGCAGCTTAGGGGGCGCCGGGGAGCTGTTTTTT.